These 3 T cell receptor beta chains share one sample of origin, sequenced in a study of blood T cell repertoires in COVID-19. Sequencing was performed with immunoSEQ multiplex PCR; in TCRdb, only in-frame clones are kept and a portion is missing. The sample carries 180,000 or so clones, 87% recorded once. Sequencing was done on a sample of PBMCs or T cells enriched from blood (not recorded which). All receptors derive from a human donor with acute COVID-19. The donor label of this sample is uncertain.

V is TRBV6-5 and J is TRBJ1-1, with unresolved D. From germline, CDR1 is MNHEY and CDR2 SVGAGI. The length of the CDR3 is 13 residues. V lost 7 bases, J lost 1 base, and 10 bases lay in between. In DNA, the CDR3 is TGTGCCAGCATGGTGGCCCCGAACACTGAAGCTTTCTTT. Protein sequence: CASMVAPNTEAFF.

This CDR3 is CASSLTRGAGEQYF. CDR3 nucleotide sequence: TGTGCCAGCAGCTTAACCCGGGGGGCAGGCGAGCAGTACTTC. This rearrangement joins TRBV7-3 to TRBJ2-7; the D gene is possibly TRBD2 (7 bases). Germline CDR1 SGHTA, CDR2 FQGTGA. V gave up 0 bases and J gave up 6 bases, with 12 bases separating them. The length of the CDR3 is 14 residues.

In its sample, this clone was seen once. The chain is built from TRBV27 and TRBJ1-4, with D perhaps matching TRBD1 (5 bases). There are 13 residues in the CDR3. Trimming left V 10 bases short and J 4 bases short, with 13 bases between. Germline CDR1 is MNHEY and CDR2 is SMNVEV (reference sequence). Here the CDR3 reads CATGAVINEKLFF. The CDR3 DNA sequence: TGTGCCACTGGGGCGGTAATTAATGAAAAACTGTTTTTT.